The T cell receptor (beta chain) described here comes from a study of T-cell memory formation after mild COVID-19. Points on this clonotype: Its antigen is undetermined.

V lost 1 base, J lost 2 bases, and 9 bases lay in between. Germline V gene data show CDR1 as DFQATT and CDR2 as SNEGSKA (reference sequence). The CDR3 runs 15 residues. Whole-study results and caveats: Specificity for SARS-CoV-2 was not confirmed among the second-wave clones peaking on day 37. Shrinking CD4+ clones were chiefly CM and EM; CD8+ ones were chiefly EMRA. Later expanders leaned CD4+, whereas day 15 to 85 contracting clones were balanced CD4/CD8.

The 5'RACE method, run with constant-segment primers, produced TCR alpha and TCR beta cDNA libraries (carrying sample barcodes and UMIs). TCRdb ran MiXCR on the 5' RACE reads and lists one entry per CDR3 protein. The data show hundreds of thousands of distinct CDR3 sequences, approximately 16% seen once. The sample was PBMCs or a T cell subset sorted from them (not recorded which). The chain combines TRBV20-1 with TRBJ1-6, with a weak D call TRBD1 (5 bases). The source is a man between 18 and 29 years old who had mild COVID-19 (a few samples of this study predate the infection). Cell type and time point are not known. The CDR3 DNA is TGCAGTGCTAGAGGCAGGGTGGCCTATAATTCACCCCTCCACTTT. Translated, it gives CSARGRVAYNSPLHF.